What follows are 28 T cell receptor beta chains derived from one specimen sequenced in a study of blood T cells in healthy people across ages. Primers used in a second PCR of about 7 to 12 cycles were a sample-barcoded 5' primer and a J-beta primer mix. MiXCR, run by TCRdb on the 5' RACE reads, gives a single entry per CDR3 protein. The sample consists of around 1.1 million distinct CDR3 sequences, around two fifths of them appearing once. Material for sequencing was blood. These receptors were taken from a man between 18 and 35 years old in good health.

V is TRBV25-1 and J is TRBJ2-7; D could derive from TRBD1 or TRBD2 (5 bases each). From germline, CDR1 is MGHDK and CDR2 SYGVNS. The CDR3 is 15 amino acids. The V gene lost 0 bases and the J gene lost 2 bases, with 11 bases spanning the gap. The CDR3 is CASSEYGDRTYEQYF. The CDR3 region has the DNA TGTGCCAGCAGTGAATATGGGGACCGGACCTACGAGCAGTACTTC.

This clonotype was observed a handful of times. This chain connects TRBV5-1 to TRBJ1-1; TRBD1 is a possible D gene (6 bases). The CDR3 loop spans 16 amino acids. Germline values: CDR1 SGHRS, CDR2 YFSETQ. V was pared by 3 bases and J by 6 bases, with 21 bases between. The CDR3 loop reads CASSSGWGGALSEAFF. The CDR3 nucleotides are TGCGCCAGCAGCTCCGGGTGGGGGGGCGCTTTATCTGAAGCTTTCTTT.

The rearrangement uses TRBV5-1 and TRBJ2-7, with D perhaps matching TRBD1 (5 bases). Trimming left V 3 bases short and J 7 bases short, with 17 bases between. The CDR3 length is 14 residues. CDR1 is SGHRS, CDR2 YFSETQ, per germline. CDR3 coding DNA: TGCGCCAGCAGCTCTACAAGACAGAACAATGAGCAGTACTTC. Its translation is CASSSTRQNNEQYF.

The V call is TRBV4-1, the J call TRBJ2-3; D gene unclear. The V end was cut by 2 bases, the J end by 2 bases, with 11 bases between. The CDR3 has 15 residues. In germline, CDR1 is MGHRA, CDR2 YSYEKL. The CDR3: CASSQIGGSTDTQYF. The CDR3 DNA sequence: TGCGCCAGCAGCCAAATCGGCGGCTCCACAGATACGCAGTATTTT.

This clonotype has only a few counts. J is TRBJ2-1 and V is TRBV3-1; D not resolved. From germline, CDR1 is LGHDT and CDR2 YNNKEL (reference sequence). This CDR3 is 13 amino acids long. V lost 5 bases, J lost 8 bases, and 13 bases lay in between. CDR3 nucleotides: TGTGCCAGCAGCTCCACGGTTTCGGATGAGCAGTTCTTC. Amino acid sequence: CASSSTVSDEQFF.

The chain links TRBV5-5 to TRBJ2-3; D gene unclear. The V gene lost 1 base and the J gene lost 6 bases, with 12 bases spanning the gap. This CDR3 comprises 14 residues. Germline-derived CDR1 and CDR2 are SGHKS and YYEKEE (reference sequence). This chain's CDR3 is CASSLIWGSDTQYF. The CDR3 DNA sequence: TGTGCCAGCAGCTTGATCTGGGGAAGTGATACGCAGTATTTT.

The chain employs TRBV6-2 or TRBV6-3 and TRBJ2-3, with no clear D. The V end was cut by 8 bases, the J end by 1 base, with 19 bases between. The CDR3 spans 16 residues. CDR1 is MNHEY and CDR2 is SVGEGT in the germline V gene. The CDR3 DNA is TGTGCCAGCTTCCTACGCTTCGCGGTAGGCACAGATACGCAGTATTTT. As protein: CASFLRFAVGTDTQYF.

This chain joins TRBV9 and TRBJ1-1; 9 bases agree with TRBD1. The germline V gene has CDR1 SGDLS and CDR2 YYNGEE. This CDR3 comprises 15 residues. The J segment lost 2 bases and the V segment lost 1 base, leaving 3 bases of the junction unmatched. The CDR3, as DNA: TGTGCCAGCAGCGTACCGGGACAGGGAAACACTGAAGCTTTCTTT. Its translation: CASSVPGQGNTEAFF.

This chain links TRBV7-9 with TRBJ2-2; D remains unclear. The CDR3 is 15 residues long. CDR1 is SEHNR, CDR2 FQNEAQ, per germline (reference sequence). V was cut by 4 bases and J by 5 bases, with 14 bases left in between. In DNA, the CDR3 is TGTGCCAGCAGCTACCCGACGGACGTTACCGGGGAGCTGTTTTTT. This translates into CASSYPTDVTGELFF.

This chain joins TRBV6-1 and TRBJ1-6, with D possibly TRBD1 on 6 matching bases. Germline loops: CDR1 MNHNS, CDR2 SASEGT. V lost 5 bases to trimming and J lost 6 bases, with 23 bases between them. There are 18 residues in the CDR3. CDR3 sequence (DNA): TGTGCCAGCAGTCCATCTAACAGGGCGGTCGGGCTTAATTCACCCCTCCACTTT. As protein: CASSPSNRAVGLNSPLHF.

The chain uses TRBV7-3 and TRBJ2-1; no reliable D call. Trimming took 1 base from V and 7 from J, leaving 17 bases between them. Germline V CDR1 and CDR2: SGHTA, FQGTGA. The CDR3 is 16 residues long. The CDR3 nucleotides are TGTGCCAGCAGCTTAAACGGTATGAATTCCAGGAATGAGCAGTTCTTC. Its protein product is CASSLNGMNSRNEQFF.

In this sample, this clonotype turned up many times. V and J are TRBV6-2 or TRBV6-3 and TRBJ1-1; D not certain. The CDR3 totals 11 residues. In germline, CDR1 is MNHEY, CDR2 SVGEGT. Trimming pared 8 bases from V and 4 bases from J, leaving 8 bases between. The CDR3 DNA is TGTGCCAGCCGTTGGAGCACTGAAGCTTTCTTT. This sequence encodes CASRWSTEAFF.

The chain links TRBV20-1 to TRBJ2-7; D is undetermined. The V gene lost 8 bases and the J gene lost 7 bases, with 18 bases spanning the gap. The CDR3 loop spans 12 amino acids. CDR1 is DFQATT and CDR2 is SNEGSKA in the germline V gene (reference sequence). This chain's CDR3 is CSPSSRVDEQYF. The CDR3 DNA sequence: TGCAGTCCCTCAAGCCGAGTGGATGAGCAGTACTTC.

For this clonotype: An end of the junction differs from the germline gene, which may be a read error. The V call is TRBV5-6, the J call TRBJ2-4; D is perhaps TRBD2 (5 bases). In germline, CDR1 is SGHDT, CDR2 YYEEEE. This CDR3 has 13 residues. The CDR3 region is CANSGLAKNIQYF. Written as DNA, the CDR3 is TGTGCCAACAGCGGACTAGCCAAAAACATTCAGTACTTC.

This clonotype has more than one count but fewer than ten. V usage is TRBV5-1 and J usage is TRBJ2-2, with D possibly matching TRBD1 (5 bases). V dropped 4 bases and J dropped 0 bases, with 10 bases sitting between them. CDR3 length: 15 amino acids. CDR1 and CDR2 from the germline V gene are SGHRS and YFSETQ. The CDR3 DNA reads TGCGCCAGCAGCCTCAGGGTAACGAACACCGGGGAGCTGTTTTTT. It specifies CASSLRVTNTGELFF.

A few counts support this clonotype. This sequence joins TRBV20-1 and TRBJ1-1; no definite D call. V was pared by 4 bases and J by 1 base, with 13 bases between. Germline CDR1 DFQATT, CDR2 SNEGSKA (reference sequence). The CDR3 consists of 14 residues. In nucleotides, the CDR3 is TGCAGTGCTACGGGAGGGCAGACGAACACTGAAGCTTTCTTT. Amino acid sequence: CSATGGQTNTEAFF.

V gene TRBV6-5 combines with J gene TRBJ2-1; unclear D gene. The J call may be mistaken, given a closer DNA end match to TRBJ2-7. The CDR3 has 12 amino acids. The germline V gene has CDR1 MNHEY and CDR2 SVGAGI. The CDR3 DNA reads as TGTGCCAGCAGGCGGACGTCGGGCGAGCAGTACTTC. Amino acids: CASRRTSGEQYF.

This clonotype came up a few times. The J gene is TRBJ2-7, the V gene TRBV20-1; possible D gene TRBD1, 5 bases. This CDR3 is built from 15 residues. V was pared by 1 base and J by 4 bases, with 17 bases between. Germline V gene sequence: CDR1 DFQATT, CDR2 SNEGSKA (reference sequence). CDR3 DNA sequence: TGCAGTGCTAGAGTGCAGGGCCCGTCCGATTACGAGCAGTACTTC. Residues: CSARVQGPSDYEQYF.

J is TRBJ2-3 and V is TRBV4-3, with 7 bases lining up with TRBD1. Trimming took 1 base from V and 4 from J; bases not matched to a gene: 11. This CDR3 is 17 amino acids long. Per the germline V gene, CDR1 is LGHNA and CDR2 is YSLEER. The CDR3 is CASSQVDRSWSPDTQYF. CDR3 DNA sequence: TGCGCCAGCAGCCAAGTGGACAGGAGTTGGTCTCCAGATACGCAGTATTTT.

The chain has TRBV11-2 and TRBJ2-1; D is perhaps TRBD1 (5 bases). Matching the DNA end better, TRBJ2-7 makes the J call doubtful. Germline-derived CDR1 and CDR2 are SGHAT and FQNNGV. CDR3 length: 15 residues. The CDR3: CASSPSDKAYNEQYF. The CDR3 nucleotides are TGTGCCAGCAGCCCCTCGGACAAGGCCTACAATGAGCAGTACTTC.

This clonotype showed up many times. The chain employs TRBV6-6 and TRBJ2-3; the D gene is possibly TRBD1 (5 bases). The V end lost 6 bases, the J end lost 2 bases, and 9 bases lay between the germline ends. The germline V gene has CDR1 MNHNY and CDR2 SVGAGI (reference sequence). CDR3 length: 13 residues. The CDR3 bases are TGTGCCAGCAGGGAGACAGCCACAGATACGCAGTATTTT. Amino acids: CASRETATDTQYF.

V gene TRBV12-3 or TRBV12-4 combines with J gene TRBJ2-1; the match to TRBD2 covers 13 bases. V lost 2 bases and J lost 10; bases outside the gene matches: 5. This CDR3 spans 15 amino acids. This chain's CDR3 is CASSLMTSGGIEQFF. The CDR3 DNA is TGTGCCAGCAGTTTAATGACTAGCGGGGGGATCGAGCAGTTCTTC.

This chain links TRBV20-1 with TRBJ1-1; TRBD1 agrees at 7 bases. Germline CDR1 reads DFQATT; CDR2 reads SNEGSKA (reference sequence). Trimming removed 0 bases from V and 3 bases from J; junction bases left unmatched: 7. This CDR3 region has 15 residues. The CDR3 DNA follows: TGCAGTGCTAGAGATTCTGACAGGGTGGACACTGAAGCTTTCTTT. As protein: CSARDSDRVDTEAFF.

This clonotype was seen a handful of times. CDR3 nucleotides: TGTGCCAGCAGCCTAGCATCACAAGGGCCACAACTAGGCAAACTGTTTTTT. This sequence encodes CASSLASQGPQLGKLFF. The genes are TRBV12-3 or TRBV12-4 and TRBJ1-4, with D hard to call. The CDR3 is made up of 17 amino acids. V gave up 6 bases and J gave up 11 bases, with 28 bases separating them.

V is TRBV19 and J is TRBJ1-1; D gene uncertain. The V and J ends lost 1 base and 7 bases respectively, with 10 bases between them. The CDR3 covers 13 residues. Germline V gene lookup returns CDR1 LNHDA and CDR2 SQIVND (reference sequence). In DNA, the CDR3 is TGTGCCAGTAGTATAGGAAGACGCGTTGAAGCTTTCTTT. As protein: CASSIGRRVEAFF.

The rearrangement links TRBV6-5 to TRBJ2-7; tentatively, D is TRBD1 or TRBD2 (5 bases each). The CDR3 totals 14 residues. The germline CDR1 and CDR2 sequences are MNHEY and SVGAGI. V shed 2 bases and J shed 3 bases, with 11 bases lying between them. DNA for the CDR3: TGTGCCAGCAGTTACGCAGCAGGGAGCTACGAGCAGTACTTC. This encodes CASSYAAGSYEQYF.

In this sample, this clonotype turned up a few times. The CDR3 region is CASSGADRAGYGYTF. The CDR3 nucleotides are TGTGCCAGCAGCGGAGCGGATAGGGCGGGATATGGCTACACCTTC. The chain links TRBV14 to TRBJ1-2; D is unclear. The CDR3 consists of 15 residues. Germline V CDR1 and CDR2: SGHDN, FVKESK. Between the trimmed V and J ends, which lost 5 bases and 5 bases, there was a span of 18 bases.

This clonotype has a single count. The chain has TRBV6-5 and TRBJ2-2, with 10 bases fitting TRBD2. This CDR3 is built from 16 residues. V lost 4 bases and J lost 2; bases outside the gene matches: 4. The germline CDR1 and CDR2 sequences are MNHEY and SVGAGI. The CDR3 spells CASSSGLAENTGELFF. In DNA, the CDR3 is TGTGCCAGCAGTTCCGGACTAGCGGAAAACACCGGGGAGCTGTTTTTT.